This T cell receptor beta chain appears in the sequencing data of a study of T-cell reconstitution after alpha-beta-depleted transplantation in children. General study findings and limits: Elevated TCRbeta diversity at day 60 was traced, in some patients, to surviving recipient T cells and thymic progenitors. Once a year had passed after transplant, T-cell counts and diversity came mostly from newly produced T cells. Reports say that about two months after transplant, the alpha-beta T cells came out of several hundred graft clones that had expanded.

A remark on this clonotype: Its specificity is unknown.

The TCRbeta library was prepared with unique molecular identifiers. A single record per CDR3 protein comes from TCRdb applying MiXCR to the PCR reads. Of about 980,000 distinct CDR3 sequences listed, around 30% are singletons. The sample in question was PBMCs, mostly from graft donor cells, obtained 360 days after TCRalphabeta/CD19-depleted stem cell transplant. The source of this sequence is a boy under three years old who had a stem cell transplant for SCID, so the T cells may come from the graft donor.

In nucleotides, the CDR3 is TGTGCCAGCAGAACGACAGGGAACACCGGGGAGCTGTTTTTT. Translation gives CASRTTGNTGELFF. The V and J genes are TRBV14 and TRBJ2-2; TRBD1 might be the D (6 bases). Germline CDR1 and CDR2: SGHDN and FVKESK. V lost 6 bases and J lost 1, with 9 bases in between. CDR3 length: 14 amino acids.